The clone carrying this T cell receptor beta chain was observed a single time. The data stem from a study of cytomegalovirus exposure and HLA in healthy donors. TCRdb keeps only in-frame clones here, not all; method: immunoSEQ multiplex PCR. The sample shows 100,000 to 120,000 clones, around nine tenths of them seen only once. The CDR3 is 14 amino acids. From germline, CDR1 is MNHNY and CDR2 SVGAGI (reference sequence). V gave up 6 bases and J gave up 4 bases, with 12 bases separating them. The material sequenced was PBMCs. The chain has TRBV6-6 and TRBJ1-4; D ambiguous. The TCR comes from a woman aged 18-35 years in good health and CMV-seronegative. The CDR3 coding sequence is TGTGCCAGCAGGAGGGATCTATATAATGAAAAACTGTTTTTT. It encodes CASRRDLYNEKLFF.